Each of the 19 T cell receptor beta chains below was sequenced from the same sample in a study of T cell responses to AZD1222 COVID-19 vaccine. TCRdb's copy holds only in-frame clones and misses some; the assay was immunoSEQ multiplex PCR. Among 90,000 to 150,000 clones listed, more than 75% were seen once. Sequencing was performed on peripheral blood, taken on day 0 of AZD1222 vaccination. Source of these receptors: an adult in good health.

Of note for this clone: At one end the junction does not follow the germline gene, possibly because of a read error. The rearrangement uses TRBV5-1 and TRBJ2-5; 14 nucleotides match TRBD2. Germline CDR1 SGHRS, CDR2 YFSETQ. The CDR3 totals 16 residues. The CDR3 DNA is TGCGCCAGCAACTTGGATCGACTAGCGGGGGGGGAGACCCAGTACTTC. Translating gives CASNLDRLAGGETQYF.

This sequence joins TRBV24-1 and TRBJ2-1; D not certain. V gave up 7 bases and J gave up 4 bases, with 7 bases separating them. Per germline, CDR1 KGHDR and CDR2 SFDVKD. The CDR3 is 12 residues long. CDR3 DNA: TGTGCCACCAGATCCCCTTACAATGAGCAGTTCTTC. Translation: CATRSPYNEQFF.

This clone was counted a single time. CDR3 DNA sequence: TGTGCCAGCAGCGTTATGACTAGTATTAATGAGCAGTTCTTC. It yields the protein CASSVMTSINEQFF. The chain employs TRBV9 and TRBJ2-1, with D tentatively TRBD2 (6 bases). The CDR3 covers 14 residues. Trimming cost V 2 bases and J 7 bases, with 13 bases left between them. CDR1 and CDR2 from the germline V gene are SGDLS and YYNGEE.

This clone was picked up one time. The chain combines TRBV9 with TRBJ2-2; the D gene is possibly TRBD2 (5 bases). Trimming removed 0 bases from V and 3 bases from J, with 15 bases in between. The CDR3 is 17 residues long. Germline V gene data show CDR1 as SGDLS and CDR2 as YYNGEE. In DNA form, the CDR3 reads TGTGCCAGCAGCGTAGGGTGGAGGCTCGGGGACACCGGGGAGCTGTTTTTT. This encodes CASSVGWRLGDTGELFF.

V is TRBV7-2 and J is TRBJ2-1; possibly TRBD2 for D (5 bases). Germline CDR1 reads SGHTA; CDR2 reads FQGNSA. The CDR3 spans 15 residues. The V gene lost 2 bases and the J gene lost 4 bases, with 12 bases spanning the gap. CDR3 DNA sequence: TGTGCCAGCAGCTTACGCCCGGGGATTTACAATGAGCAGTTCTTC. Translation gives CASSLRPGIYNEQFF.

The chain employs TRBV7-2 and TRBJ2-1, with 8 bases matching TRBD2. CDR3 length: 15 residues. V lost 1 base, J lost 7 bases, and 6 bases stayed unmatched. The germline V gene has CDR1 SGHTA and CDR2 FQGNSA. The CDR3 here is CASSLVGGGTNEQFF. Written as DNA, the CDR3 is TGTGCCAGCAGCTTAGTGGGCGGGGGGACTAATGAGCAGTTCTTC. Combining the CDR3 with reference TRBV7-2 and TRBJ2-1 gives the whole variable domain GAGVSQSPSNKVTEKGKDVELRCDPISGHTALYWYRQSLGQGLEFLIYFQGNSAPDKSGLPSDRFSAERTGGSVSTLTIQRTQQEDSAVYLCASSLVGGGTNEQFFGPGTRLTVL.

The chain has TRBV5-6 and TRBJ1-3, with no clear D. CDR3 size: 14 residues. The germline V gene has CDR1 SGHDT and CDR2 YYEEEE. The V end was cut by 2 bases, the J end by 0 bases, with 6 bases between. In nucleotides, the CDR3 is TGTGCCAGCAGCTTCACGGACTCTGGAAACACCATATATTTT. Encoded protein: CASSFTDSGNTIYF.

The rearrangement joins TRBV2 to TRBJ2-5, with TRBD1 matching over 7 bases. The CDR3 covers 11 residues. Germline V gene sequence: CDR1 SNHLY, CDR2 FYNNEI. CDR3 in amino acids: CAGGDGETQYF. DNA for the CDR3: TGTGCAGGGGGCGACGGAGAGACCCAGTACTTC.

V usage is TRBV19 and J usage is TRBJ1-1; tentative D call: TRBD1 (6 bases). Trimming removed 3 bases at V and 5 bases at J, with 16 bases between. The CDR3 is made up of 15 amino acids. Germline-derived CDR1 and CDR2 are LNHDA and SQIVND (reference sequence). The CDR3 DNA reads TGTGCCAGTAGTATGAACAGGGTTTGGGAAACTGAAGCTTTCTTT. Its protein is CASSMNRVWETEAFF.

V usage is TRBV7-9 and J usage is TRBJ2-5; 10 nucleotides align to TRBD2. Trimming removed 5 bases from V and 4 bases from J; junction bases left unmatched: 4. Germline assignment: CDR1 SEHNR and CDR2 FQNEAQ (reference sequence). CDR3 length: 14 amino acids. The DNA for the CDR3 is TGTGCCAGCAGCCGAGCGGGAGGGCCAGAGACCCAGTACTTC. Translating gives CASSRAGGPETQYF.

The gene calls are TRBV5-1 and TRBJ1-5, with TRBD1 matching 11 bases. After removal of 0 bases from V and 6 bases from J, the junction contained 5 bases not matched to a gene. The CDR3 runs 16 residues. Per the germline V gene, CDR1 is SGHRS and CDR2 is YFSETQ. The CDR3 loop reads CASSLDGTGGVQPQHF. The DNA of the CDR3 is TGCGCCAGCAGCTTGGATGGGACAGGGGGTGTTCAGCCCCAGCATTTT.

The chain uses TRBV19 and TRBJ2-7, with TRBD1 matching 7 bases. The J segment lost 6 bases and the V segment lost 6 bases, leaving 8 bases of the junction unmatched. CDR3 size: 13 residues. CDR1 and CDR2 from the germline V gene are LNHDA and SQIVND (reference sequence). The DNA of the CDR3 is TGTGCCAGTAGACCGCCGACAGGGTTCGAGCAGTACTTC. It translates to CASRPPTGFEQYF.

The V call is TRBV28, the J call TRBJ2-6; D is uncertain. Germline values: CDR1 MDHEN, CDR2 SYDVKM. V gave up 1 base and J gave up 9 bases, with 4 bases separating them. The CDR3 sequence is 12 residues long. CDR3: CASSLSRNVLTF. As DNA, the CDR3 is TGTGCCAGCAGTTTATCCCGCAACGTCCTGACTTTC.

Here the CDR3 reads CASSVAISTDTQYF. As DNA, the CDR3 is TGTGCCAGCAGCGTAGCGATCAGCACAGATACGCAGTATTTT. The chain joins TRBV9 to TRBJ2-3; D not certain. The length of the CDR3 is 14 residues. Germline CDR1 and CDR2: SGDLS and YYNGEE. V was clipped by 0 bases and J by 0 bases, with 5 bases between them.

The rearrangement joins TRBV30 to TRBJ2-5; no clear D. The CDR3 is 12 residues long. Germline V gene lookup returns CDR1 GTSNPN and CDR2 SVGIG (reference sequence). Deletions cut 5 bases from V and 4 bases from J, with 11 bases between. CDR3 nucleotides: TGTGCCTGGGGAGCTTCGACAGAGACCCAGTACTTC. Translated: CAWGASTETQYF.

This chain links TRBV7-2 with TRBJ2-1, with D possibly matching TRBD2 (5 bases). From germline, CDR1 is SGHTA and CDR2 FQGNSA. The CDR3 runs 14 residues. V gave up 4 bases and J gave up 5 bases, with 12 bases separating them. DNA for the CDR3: TGTGCCAGCAGCTCCCTAGGACTCAACAATGAGCAGTTCTTC. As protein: CASSSLGLNNEQFF.

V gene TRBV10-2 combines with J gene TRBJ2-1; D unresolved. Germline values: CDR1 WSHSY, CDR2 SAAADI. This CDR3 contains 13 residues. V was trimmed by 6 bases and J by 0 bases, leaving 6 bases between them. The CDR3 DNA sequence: TGCGCCAGCAGGCTAGACTCCTACAATGAGCAGTTCTTC. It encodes CASRLDSYNEQFF.

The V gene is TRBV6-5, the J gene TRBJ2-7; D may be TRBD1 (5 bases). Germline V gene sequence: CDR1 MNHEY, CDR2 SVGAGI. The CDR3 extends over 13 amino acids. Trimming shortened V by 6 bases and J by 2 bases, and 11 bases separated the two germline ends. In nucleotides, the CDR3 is TGTGCCAGCAGCATGGACACCACCTACGAGCAGTACTTC. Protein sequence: CASSMDTTYEQYF.

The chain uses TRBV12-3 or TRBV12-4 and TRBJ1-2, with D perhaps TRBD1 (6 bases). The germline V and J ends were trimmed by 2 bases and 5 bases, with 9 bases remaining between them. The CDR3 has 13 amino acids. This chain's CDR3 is CASSLSGEYGYTF. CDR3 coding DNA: TGTGCCAGCAGTTTATCAGGGGAGTATGGCTACACCTTC.